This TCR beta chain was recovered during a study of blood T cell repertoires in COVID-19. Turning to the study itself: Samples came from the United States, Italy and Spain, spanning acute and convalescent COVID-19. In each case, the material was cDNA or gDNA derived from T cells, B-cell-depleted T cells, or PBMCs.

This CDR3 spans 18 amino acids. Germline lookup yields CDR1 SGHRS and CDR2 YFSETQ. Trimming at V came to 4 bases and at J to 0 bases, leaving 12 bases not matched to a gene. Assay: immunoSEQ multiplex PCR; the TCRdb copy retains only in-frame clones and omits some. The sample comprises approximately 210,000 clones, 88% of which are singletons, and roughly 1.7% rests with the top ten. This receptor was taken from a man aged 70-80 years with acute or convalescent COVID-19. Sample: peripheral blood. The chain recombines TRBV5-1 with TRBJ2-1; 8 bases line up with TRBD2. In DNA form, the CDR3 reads TGCGCCAGCAGCACCCTTCCTAGCGGGCTAAGCTCCTACAATGAGCAGTTCTTC. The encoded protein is CASSTLPSGLSSYNEQFF.